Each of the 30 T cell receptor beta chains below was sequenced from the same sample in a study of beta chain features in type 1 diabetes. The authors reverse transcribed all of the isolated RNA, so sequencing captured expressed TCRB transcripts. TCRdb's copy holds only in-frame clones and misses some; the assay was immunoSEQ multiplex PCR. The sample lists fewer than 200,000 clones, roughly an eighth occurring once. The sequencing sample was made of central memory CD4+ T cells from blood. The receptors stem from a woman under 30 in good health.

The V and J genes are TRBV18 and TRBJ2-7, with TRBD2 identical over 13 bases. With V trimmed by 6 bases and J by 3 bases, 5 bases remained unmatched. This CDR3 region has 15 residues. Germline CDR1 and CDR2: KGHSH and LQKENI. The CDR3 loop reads CASSLTSGRVYEQYF. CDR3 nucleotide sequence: TGTGCCAGCTCTCTTACTAGCGGGAGGGTCTACGAGCAGTACTTC. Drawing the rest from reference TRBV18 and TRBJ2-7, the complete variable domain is NAGVMQNPRHLVRRRGQEARLRCSPMKGHSHVYWYRQLPEEGLKFMVYLQKENIIDESGMPKERFSAEFPKEGPSILRIQQVVRGDSAAYFCASSLTSGRVYEQYFGPGTRLTVT.

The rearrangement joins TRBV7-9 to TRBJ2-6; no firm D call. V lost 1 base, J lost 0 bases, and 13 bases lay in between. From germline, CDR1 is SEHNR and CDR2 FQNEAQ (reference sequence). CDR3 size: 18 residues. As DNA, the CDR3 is TGTGCCAGCAGCTTAGGTACCTCTGGTAGCTCTGGGGCCAACGTCCTGACTTTC. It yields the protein CASSLGTSGSSGANVLTF.

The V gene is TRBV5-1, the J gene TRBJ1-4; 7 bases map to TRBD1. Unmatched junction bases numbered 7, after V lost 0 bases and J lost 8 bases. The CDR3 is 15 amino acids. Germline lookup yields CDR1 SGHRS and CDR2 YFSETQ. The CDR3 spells CASSLEGGPGEKLFF. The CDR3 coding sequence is TGCGCCAGCAGCTTGGAAGGGGGCCCAGGGGAAAAACTGTTTTTT. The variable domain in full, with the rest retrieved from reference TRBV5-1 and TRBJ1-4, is KAGVTQTPRYLIKTRGQQVTLSCSPISGHRSVSWYQQTPGQGLQFLFEYFSETQRNKGNFPGRFSGRQFSNSRSEMNVSTLELGDSALYLCASSLEGGPGEKLFFGSGTQLSVL.

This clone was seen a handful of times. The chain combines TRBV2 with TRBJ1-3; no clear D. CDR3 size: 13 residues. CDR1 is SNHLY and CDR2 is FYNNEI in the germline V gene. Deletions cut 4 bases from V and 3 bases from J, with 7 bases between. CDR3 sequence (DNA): TGTGCCAGCAGTGCGAGGAATGGAAACACCATATATTTT. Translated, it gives CASSARNGNTIYF.

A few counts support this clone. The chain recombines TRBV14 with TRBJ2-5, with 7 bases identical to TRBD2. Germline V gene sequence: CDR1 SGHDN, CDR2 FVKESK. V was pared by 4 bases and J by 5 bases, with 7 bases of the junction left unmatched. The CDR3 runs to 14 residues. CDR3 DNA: TGTGCCAGCAGCCGAATCGGACTAGTGGAGACCCAGTACTTC. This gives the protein CASSRIGLVETQYF.

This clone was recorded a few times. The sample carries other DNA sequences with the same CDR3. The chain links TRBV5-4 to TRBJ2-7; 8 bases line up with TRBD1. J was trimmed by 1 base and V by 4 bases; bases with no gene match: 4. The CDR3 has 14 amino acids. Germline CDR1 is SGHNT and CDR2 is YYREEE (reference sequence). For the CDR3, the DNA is TGTGCCAGCAGCCTTGACAGGGGATCCTACGAGCAGTACTTC. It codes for CASSLDRGSYEQYF.

CDR3 coding DNA: TGTGCCAGCAGCTTAGCCGGGACTAGCGGGAGGAGGGGTGAGCAGTTCTTC. It codes for CASSLAGTSGRRGEQFF. This sequence joins TRBV7-2 and TRBJ2-1; TRBD2 aligns across 15 bases. CDR1 and CDR2 from the germline V gene are SGHTA and FQGNSA. V was pared by 0 bases and J by 9 bases, with 6 bases of the junction left unmatched. The CDR3 loop spans 17 amino acids.

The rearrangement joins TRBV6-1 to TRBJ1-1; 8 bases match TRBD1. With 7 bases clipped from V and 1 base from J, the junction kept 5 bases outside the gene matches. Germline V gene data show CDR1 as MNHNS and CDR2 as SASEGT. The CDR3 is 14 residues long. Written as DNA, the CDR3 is TGTGCCAGCAAGTTGGGACAGGAGAACACTGAAGCTTTCTTT. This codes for CASKLGQENTEAFF.

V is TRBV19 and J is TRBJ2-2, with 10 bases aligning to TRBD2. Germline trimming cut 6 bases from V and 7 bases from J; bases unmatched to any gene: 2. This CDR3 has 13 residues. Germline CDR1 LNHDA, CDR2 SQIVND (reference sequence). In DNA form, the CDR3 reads TGTGCCAGTAGGAGCGGGAGGGACGGGGAGCTGTTTTTT. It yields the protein CASRSGRDGELFF.

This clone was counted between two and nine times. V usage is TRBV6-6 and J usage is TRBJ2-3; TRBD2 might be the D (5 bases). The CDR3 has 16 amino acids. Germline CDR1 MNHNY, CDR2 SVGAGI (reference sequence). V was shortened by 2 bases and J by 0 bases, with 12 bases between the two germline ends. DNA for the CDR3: TGTGCCAGCAGTTACGGGTCTGGCGGGAGCACAGATACGCAGTATTTT. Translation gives CASSYGSGGSTDTQYF.

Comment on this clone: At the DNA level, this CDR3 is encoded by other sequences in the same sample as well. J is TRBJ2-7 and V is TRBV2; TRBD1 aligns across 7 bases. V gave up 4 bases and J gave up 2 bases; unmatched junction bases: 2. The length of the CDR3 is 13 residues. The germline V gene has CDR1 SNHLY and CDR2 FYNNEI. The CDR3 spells CASSGQGTYEQYF. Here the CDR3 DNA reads TGTGCCAGCAGTGGACAGGGAACCTACGAGCAGTACTTC.

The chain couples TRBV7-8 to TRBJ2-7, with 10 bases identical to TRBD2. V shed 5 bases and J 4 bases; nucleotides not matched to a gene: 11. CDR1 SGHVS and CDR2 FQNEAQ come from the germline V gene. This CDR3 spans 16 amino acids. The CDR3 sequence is CASSPNSASGRYEQYF. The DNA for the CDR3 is TGTGCCAGCAGCCCCAATTCGGCTAGCGGGAGATACGAGCAGTACTTC.

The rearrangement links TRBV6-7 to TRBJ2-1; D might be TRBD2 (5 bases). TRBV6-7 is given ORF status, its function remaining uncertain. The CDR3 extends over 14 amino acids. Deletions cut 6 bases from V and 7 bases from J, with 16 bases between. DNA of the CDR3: TGTGCCAGCAGCCTTCGAGAGGGCCGGAATGAGCAGTTCTTC. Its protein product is CASSLREGRNEQFF.

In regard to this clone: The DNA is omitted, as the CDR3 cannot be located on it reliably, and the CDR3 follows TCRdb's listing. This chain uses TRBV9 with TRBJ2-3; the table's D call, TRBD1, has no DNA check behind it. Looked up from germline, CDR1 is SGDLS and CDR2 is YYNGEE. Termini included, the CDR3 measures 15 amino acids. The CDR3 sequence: CASSFGPGITDTQYF.

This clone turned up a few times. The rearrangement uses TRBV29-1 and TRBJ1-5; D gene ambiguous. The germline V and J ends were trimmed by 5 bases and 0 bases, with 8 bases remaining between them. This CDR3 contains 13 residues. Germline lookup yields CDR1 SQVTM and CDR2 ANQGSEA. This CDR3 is CSVSENSNQPQHF. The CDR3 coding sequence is TGCAGCGTTTCTGAGAATAGCAATCAGCCCCAGCATTTT.

The DNA for the CDR3 is TGTGCCAGCAGTGCCCCAGGGCGCAGGGGCACTGAAGCTTTCTTT. It specifies CASSAPGRRGTEAFF. The rearrangement uses TRBV2 and TRBJ1-1; a weak D match, TRBD1 (6 bases). V lost 4 bases to trimming and J lost 4 bases, with 16 bases between them. CDR3 size: 15 residues. Germline V lookup: CDR1 SNHLY, CDR2 FYNNEI. The variable domain in full, completed from reference TRBV2 and TRBJ1-1, reads EPEVTQTPSHQVTQMGQEVILRCVPISNHLYFYWYRQILGQKVEFLVSFYNNEISEKSEIFDDQFSVERPDGSNFTLKIRSTKLEDSAMYFCASSAPGRRGTEAFFGQGTRLTVV.

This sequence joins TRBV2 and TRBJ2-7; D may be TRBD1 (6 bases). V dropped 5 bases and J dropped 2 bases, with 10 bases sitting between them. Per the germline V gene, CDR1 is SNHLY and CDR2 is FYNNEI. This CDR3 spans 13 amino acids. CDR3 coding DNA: TGTGCCAGCAGTCCGGACAGAACCTACGAGCAGTACTTC. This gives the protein CASSPDRTYEQYF.

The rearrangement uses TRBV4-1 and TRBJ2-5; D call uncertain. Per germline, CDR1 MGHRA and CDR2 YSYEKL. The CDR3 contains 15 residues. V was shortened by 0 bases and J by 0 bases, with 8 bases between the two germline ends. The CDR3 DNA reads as TGCGCCAGCAGCCAAGATTTAACTAACCAAGAGACCCAGTACTTC. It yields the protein CASSQDLTNQETQYF.

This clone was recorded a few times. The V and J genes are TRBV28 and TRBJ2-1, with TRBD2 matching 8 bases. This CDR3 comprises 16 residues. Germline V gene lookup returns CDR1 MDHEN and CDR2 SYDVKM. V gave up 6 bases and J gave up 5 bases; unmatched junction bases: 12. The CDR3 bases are TGTGCCAGCAGACTCGGAGGGACTAGGCGGAACAATGAGCAGTTCTTC. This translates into CASRLGGTRRNNEQFF.

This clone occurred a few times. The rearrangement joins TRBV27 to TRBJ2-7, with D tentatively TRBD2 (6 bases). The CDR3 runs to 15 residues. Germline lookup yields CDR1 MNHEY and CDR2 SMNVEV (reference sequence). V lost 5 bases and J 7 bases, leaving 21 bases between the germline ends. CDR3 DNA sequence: TGTGCCAGCAGTCCAGGGACTTTCACCCTCAGGGAGCAGTACTTC. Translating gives CASSPGTFTLREQYF.

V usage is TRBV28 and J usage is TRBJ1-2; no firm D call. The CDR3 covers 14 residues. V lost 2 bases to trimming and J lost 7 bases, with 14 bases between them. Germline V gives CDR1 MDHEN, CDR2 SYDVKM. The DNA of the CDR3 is TGTGCCAGCAGTTTAACAGAGGAGCGGGCTGGCTACACCTTC. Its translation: CASSLTEERAGYTF.

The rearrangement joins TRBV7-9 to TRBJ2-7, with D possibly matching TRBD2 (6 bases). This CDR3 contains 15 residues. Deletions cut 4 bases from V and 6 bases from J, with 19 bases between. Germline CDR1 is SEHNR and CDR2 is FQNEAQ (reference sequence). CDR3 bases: TGTGCCAGCAGCTCTGCTAGCGTGGTGCTTAGCGAGCAGTACTTC. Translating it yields CASSSASVVLSEQYF.

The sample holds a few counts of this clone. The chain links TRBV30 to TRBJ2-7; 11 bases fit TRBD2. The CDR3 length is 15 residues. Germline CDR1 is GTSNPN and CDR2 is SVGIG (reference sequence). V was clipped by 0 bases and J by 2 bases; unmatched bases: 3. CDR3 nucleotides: TGTGCCTGGAGTGTAAGTAGCGGGAGGGCCTACGAGCAGTACTTC. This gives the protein CAWSVSSGRAYEQYF.

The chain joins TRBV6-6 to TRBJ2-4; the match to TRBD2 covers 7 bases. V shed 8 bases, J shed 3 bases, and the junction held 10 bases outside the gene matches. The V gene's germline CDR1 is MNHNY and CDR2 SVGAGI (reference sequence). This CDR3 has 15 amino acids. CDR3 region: CASGGSGGIKNIQYF. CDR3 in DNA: TGTGCCAGCGGCGGGTCGGGGGGTATCAAAAACATTCAGTACTTC.

The CDR3 loop reads CASSVWADEKLFF. In DNA form, the CDR3 reads TGTGCCAGCAGCGTTTGGGCAGATGAAAAACTGTTTTTT. This sequence joins TRBV7-2 and TRBJ1-4; D is ambiguous. V was cut by 5 bases and J by 6 bases, with 10 bases left in between. The CDR3 has 13 amino acids. CDR1 and CDR2 from the germline V gene are SGHTA and FQGNSA.

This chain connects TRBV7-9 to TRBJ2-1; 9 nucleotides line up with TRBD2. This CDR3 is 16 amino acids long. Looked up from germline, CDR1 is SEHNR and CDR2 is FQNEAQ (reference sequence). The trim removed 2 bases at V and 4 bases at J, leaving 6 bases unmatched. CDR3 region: CASSLKASGVYNEQFF. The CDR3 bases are TGTGCCAGCAGCTTAAAGGCTAGCGGGGTATACAATGAGCAGTTCTTC.

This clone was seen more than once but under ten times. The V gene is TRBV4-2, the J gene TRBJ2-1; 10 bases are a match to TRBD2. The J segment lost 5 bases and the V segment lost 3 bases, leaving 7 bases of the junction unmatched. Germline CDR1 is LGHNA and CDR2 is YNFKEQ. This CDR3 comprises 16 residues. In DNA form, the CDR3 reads TGTGCCAGCAGCCACCATGCTGGACTAGCGGACAATGAGCAGTTCTTC. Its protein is CASSHHAGLADNEQFF.

The CDR3 DNA reads TGCGCCAGCAGCCAAGACGGGTCCCAGCCCCAGCATTTT. Its protein product is CASSQDGSQPQHF. The chain combines TRBV4-3 with TRBJ1-5; the D is unclear. V lost 0 bases and J lost 7, with 7 bases in between. This CDR3 is 13 amino acids long. CDR1 is LGHNA, CDR2 YSLEER, per germline.

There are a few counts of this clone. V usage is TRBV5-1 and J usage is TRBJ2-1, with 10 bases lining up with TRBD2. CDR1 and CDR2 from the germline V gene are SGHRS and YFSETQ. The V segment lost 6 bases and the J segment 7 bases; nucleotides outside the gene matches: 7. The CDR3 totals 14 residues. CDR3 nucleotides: TGCGCCAGCACCTTACTAGCGGGAAGGAATGAGCAGTTCTTC. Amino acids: CASTLLAGRNEQFF.

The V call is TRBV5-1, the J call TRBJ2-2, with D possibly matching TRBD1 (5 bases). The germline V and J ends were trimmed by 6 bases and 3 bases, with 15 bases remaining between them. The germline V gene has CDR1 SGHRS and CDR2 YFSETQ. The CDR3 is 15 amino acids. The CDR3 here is CASMWQGTDTGELFF. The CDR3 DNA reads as TGCGCCAGCATGTGGCAGGGCACGGACACCGGGGAGCTGTTTTTT.